These 28 T cell receptor beta chains were sequenced from one sample in a study of T cells after posttransplantation cyclophosphamide. Here immunoSEQ multiplex PCR was the method, and the copy in TCRdb shows in-frame clones only, minus some. The sample contains approximately 39,000 clones, none of them singletons. Sequencing input: PBMCs. All receptors derive from a man aged 50-59 years in good health, CMV-negative, and a related stem cell transplant donor.

This clone was counted at least ten times. The chain uses TRBV13 and TRBJ1-5; the D gene is possibly TRBD1 (5 bases). The CDR3 is 14 residues long. Germline assignment: CDR1 PRHDT and CDR2 FYEKMQ (reference sequence). The V gene lost 0 bases and the J gene lost 4 bases, with 7 bases spanning the gap. CDR3 protein: CASSLGGGNQPQHF. The CDR3 nucleotides read TGTGCCAGCAGCTTAGGCGGGGGGAATCAGCCCCAGCATTTT.

This clone was detected ten times or more. CDR3 DNA: TGCGCCAGCAGTGAAGCCCACGGCTACGAGCAGTACTTC. This sequence encodes CASSEAHGYEQYF. The rearrangement uses TRBV10-1 and TRBJ2-7; no firm D call. The CDR3 totals 13 residues. Between the trimmed V and J ends, which lost 3 bases and 3 bases, there was a span of 9 bases. The germline V gene encodes CDR1 WNHNN and CDR2 SYGVQD (reference sequence).

There are many counts of this clone. The chain has TRBV6-4 and TRBJ1-1, with D perhaps TRBD1 (6 bases). This CDR3 is 14 amino acids long. The ends were cut back, 6 bases at V and 1 base at J, with 12 bases in the middle. CDR1 MRHNA and CDR2 SNTAGT come from the germline V gene. CDR3 region: CASSLEGENTEAFF. CDR3 coding DNA: TGTGCCAGCAGCCTCGAGGGGGAGAACACTGAAGCTTTCTTT.

This clone was seen many times. The chain has TRBV10-2 and TRBJ1-5; 11 positions agree with TRBD1. Per the germline V gene, CDR1 is WSHSY and CDR2 is SAAADI. J lost 7 bases, V lost 1 base, and 3 bases had no gene match. This CDR3 region has 15 residues. The CDR3 nucleotides are TGCGCCAGCAGTGAGTGGACAGGGGGCTGGCAGCCCCAGCATTTT. It codes for CASSEWTGGWQPQHF.

This clone was seen many times. The V gene is TRBV2, the J gene TRBJ2-1; 9 bases are a match to TRBD2. Germline lookup yields CDR1 SNHLY and CDR2 FYNNEI. J gave up 7 bases and V 2 bases, and 6 bases lay outside the gene matches. This CDR3 spans 15 amino acids. DNA for the CDR3: TGTGCCAGCAGTGAAAGCGGGGGGCGGTTTAATGAGCAGTTCTTC. This codes for CASSESGGRFNEQFF.

This clone was picked up many times. The V gene is TRBV7-9, the J gene TRBJ1-4; D not certain. CDR3 length: 14 residues. Per germline, CDR1 SEHNR and CDR2 FQNEAQ (reference sequence). Trimming took off 4 bases at V and 3 bases at J, with 9 bases between the two ends. The CDR3 DNA is TGTGCCAGCAGCTCCTGGCGGCCTAATGAAAAACTGTTTTTT. It codes for CASSSWRPNEKLFF.

This clone was counted many times. The V gene is TRBV11-2, the J gene TRBJ1-2, with 8 bases fitting TRBD1. Germline V gene lookup returns CDR1 SGHAT and CDR2 FQNNGV. V was clipped by 5 bases and J by 4 bases; unmatched bases: 6. CDR3 length: 14 residues. The CDR3, as DNA: TGTGCCAGCAGCCCCATCACAGGGGGCTATGGCTACACCTTC. The encoded protein is CASSPITGGYGYTF. Full variable domain (rest looked up from reference TRBV11-2 and TRBJ1-2): EAGVAQSPRYKIIEKRQSVAFWCNPISGHATLYWYQQILGQGPKLLIQFQNNGVVDDSQLPKDRFSAERLKGVDSTLKIQPAKLEDSAVYLCASSPITGGYGYTFGSGTRLTVV.

This clone was picked up many times. The chain links TRBV6-1 to TRBJ2-4; 12 bases align to TRBD1. Germline assignment: CDR1 MNHNS and CDR2 SASEGT. J was trimmed by 8 bases and V by 2 bases; bases with no gene match: 7. The CDR3 is made up of 16 amino acids. CDR3 bases: TGTGCCAGCAGTGAAATTCCGGGACAGGGGGCAGACATTCAGTACTTC. It translates to CASSEIPGQGADIQYF.

This clone was recorded at least ten times. The J gene is TRBJ2-7, the V gene TRBV5-6; D unclear. V lost 3 bases to trimming and J lost 0 bases, with 10 bases between them. The germline CDR1 and CDR2 sequences are SGHDT and YYEEEE. The length of the CDR3 is 14 residues. The CDR3 region is CASSSRVSSYEQYF. CDR3 coding DNA: TGTGCCAGCAGCTCTCGGGTGAGCTCCTACGAGCAGTACTTC.

This clone showed up many times. V usage is TRBV7-2 and J usage is TRBJ2-2; D unclear. Germline assignment: CDR1 SGHTA and CDR2 FQGNSA. V lost 1 base, J lost 7 bases, and 4 bases lay in between. The CDR3 consists of 12 residues. CDR3 DNA sequence: TGTGCCAGCAGCTTAGATATCGGGGAGCTGTTTTTT. Protein: CASSLDIGELFF.

This clone was seen many times. The genes are TRBV10-2 and TRBJ1-6; TRBD1 might be the D (6 bases). The V end lost 7 bases, the J end lost 5 bases, and 15 bases lay between the germline ends. Germline CDR1 and CDR2: WSHSY and SAAADI. This CDR3 comprises 15 residues. The DNA of the CDR3 is TGCGCCAGCAAACGACAGGTCGGTGATAATTCACCCCTCCACTTT. Encoded protein: CASKRQVGDNSPLHF.

This clone came up many times. The chain recombines TRBV6-5 with TRBJ2-1; D unresolved. V was cut by 6 bases and J by 10 bases, with 10 bases left in between. Germline CDR1 MNHEY, CDR2 SVGAGI. The CDR3 sequence is 11 residues long. The CDR3 here is CASRAFGEQFF. The CDR3, as DNA: TGTGCCAGCAGGGCCTTCGGGGAGCAGTTCTTC.

This clone was seen many times. The chain employs TRBV6-1 and TRBJ1-3, with no clear D. CDR1 and CDR2 from the germline V gene are MNHNS and SASEGT. The CDR3 extends over 15 amino acids. V lost 5 bases, J lost 4 bases, and 15 bases lay in between. The CDR3 loop reads CASSRTFTEGNTIYF. CDR3 nucleotides: TGTGCCAGCAGTCGCACCTTCACAGAGGGAAACACCATATATTTT.

The gene calls are TRBV7-6 and TRBJ2-3; D not resolved. The CDR3 covers 12 residues. Germline assignment: CDR1 SGHVS and CDR2 FNYEAQ. V shed 5 bases and J shed 0 bases, with 3 bases lying between them. In DNA form, the CDR3 reads TGTGCCAGCAGCCCAAGCACAGATACGCAGTATTTT. Its translation: CASSPSTDTQYF.

At least ten counts were recorded for this clone. V usage is TRBV5-4 and J usage is TRBJ1-4; 11 positions match TRBD1. This CDR3 is built from 16 residues. Trimming took 0 bases from V and 10 from J; bases not matched to a gene: 8. The germline CDR1 and CDR2 sequences are SGHNT and YYREEE (reference sequence). The CDR3 sequence is CASSLGGTGGIGKLFF. CDR3 nucleotides: TGTGCCAGCAGCTTGGGGGGGACAGGGGGAATCGGAAAACTGTTTTTT.

This clone was found many times. The chain has TRBV6-6 and TRBJ2-7; D may be TRBD1 (6 bases). This CDR3 is built from 15 residues. CDR1 is MNHNY, CDR2 SVGAGI, per germline (reference sequence). V was shortened by 3 bases and J by 1 base, with 13 bases between the two germline ends. The DNA of the CDR3 is TGTGCCAGCAGTTATGGGGGCGAGCATTCCTACGAGCAGTACTTC. This codes for CASSYGGEHSYEQYF.

This clone has only a few counts. The CDR3 DNA follows: TGTGCCAGCAGCTGGGGGGTAGCGGGGGGCCGTGGGGGAGAGCAGTACTTC. It codes for CASSWGVAGGRGGEQYF. The V call is TRBV5-6, the J call TRBJ2-7; 10 nucleotides agree with TRBD2. The germline gives CDR1 SGHDT, CDR2 YYEEEE. The length of the CDR3 is 17 residues. V was pared by 3 bases and J by 7 bases, with 16 bases of the junction left unmatched.

This clone has ten or more counts. The rearrangement uses TRBV7-9 and TRBJ2-3, with D possibly TRBD2 on 5 matching bases. V was trimmed by 8 bases and J by 3 bases, leaving 15 bases between them. CDR1 and CDR2 (germline): SEHNR, FQNEAQ (reference sequence). CDR3 size: 14 residues. The chain's CDR3 is CASDPADPTDTQYF. In DNA, the CDR3 is TGTGCCAGCGACCCAGCGGACCCAACAGATACGCAGTATTTT.

This clone was detected ten times or more. The chain uses TRBV6-4 and TRBJ1-2; D uncertain. The germline CDR1 and CDR2 sequences are MRHNA and SNTAGT. V dropped 5 bases and J dropped 1 base, with 11 bases sitting between them. The CDR3 runs to 14 residues. In DNA form, the CDR3 reads TGTGCCAGCAGTATGGACGGACTTAACTATGGCTACACCTTC. Protein product: CASSMDGLNYGYTF.

This clone was observed at least ten times. The J gene is TRBJ1-4, the V gene TRBV2; tentatively, D is TRBD1 (5 bases). The CDR3 loop spans 16 amino acids. V gave up 8 bases and J gave up 0 bases, with 16 bases separating them. Germline V CDR1 and CDR2: SNHLY, FYNNEI. This CDR3 reads CASETESIATNEKLFF. The CDR3 DNA reads as TGTGCCAGCGAGACAGAGTCCATTGCAACTAATGAAAAACTGTTTTTT.

V is TRBV10-1 and J is TRBJ2-3, with D perhaps matching TRBD2 (7 bases). Trimming stripped 3 bases from V and 1 base from J, with 23 bases between. This CDR3 contains 19 residues. Germline CDR1 WNHNN, CDR2 SYGVQD (reference sequence). In DNA, the CDR3 is TGCGCCAGCAGTGACGAAGGCGGGGGCATCGCAGAAGGCACAGATACGCAGTATTTT. The encoded protein is CASSDEGGGIAEGTDTQYF.

This clone has at least ten counts. The chain is built from TRBV27 and TRBJ1-4, with 8 bases lining up with TRBD1. Trimming at V came to 2 bases and at J to 8 bases, leaving 4 bases not matched to a gene. This CDR3 has 14 amino acids. The germline V gene encodes CDR1 MNHEY and CDR2 SMNVEV (reference sequence). The CDR3 DNA reads as TGTGCCAGCAGTTTACGCAGGGGGCCCGAAAAACTGTTTTTT. The encoded protein is CASSLRRGPEKLFF. Variable domain in full (rest from reference TRBV27 and TRBJ1-4): EAQVTQNPRYLITVTGKKLTVTCSQNMNHEYMSWYRQDPGLGLRQIYYSMNVEVTDKGDVPEGYKVSRKEKRNFPLILESPSPNQTSLYFCASSLRRGPEKLFFGSGTQLSVL.

This clone was observed at least ten times. The CDR3 nucleotides read TGCGCCAGCAGCCCGCGGATCTCCTACGAGCAGTACTTC. Translating it yields CASSPRISYEQYF. This rearrangement joins TRBV5-1 to TRBJ2-7; D is unclear. Germline V CDR1 and CDR2: SGHRS, YFSETQ. The CDR3 spans 13 residues. With 4 bases removed from V and 0 bases from J, the gap between germline ends came to 8 bases.

This clone was seen at least ten times. V gene TRBV4-1 combines with J gene TRBJ2-3; a weak D match, TRBD1 (6 bases). V lost 1 base and J 2 bases, leaving 16 bases between the germline ends. Germline loops: CDR1 MGHRA, CDR2 YSYEKL. The CDR3 covers 17 residues. As DNA, the CDR3 is TGCGCCAGCAGCCAAGTTGGGACACTAATAAACACAGATACGCAGTATTTT. It specifies CASSQVGTLINTDTQYF.

This clone showed up many times. The chain joins TRBV7-2 to TRBJ2-6, with 8 nucleotides matching TRBD1. With 3 bases clipped from V and 8 bases from J, the junction kept 6 bases outside the gene matches. The CDR3 extends over 15 amino acids. Germline assignment: CDR1 SGHTA and CDR2 FQGNSA. The CDR3 coding sequence is TGTGCCAGCAGCTTCCAAGGGACAGGTTCCAACGTCCTGACTTTC. Its protein is CASSFQGTGSNVLTF.

This rearrangement joins TRBV18 to TRBJ2-7, with D tentatively TRBD1 (5 bases). This CDR3 is 13 amino acids long. Trimming shortened V by 0 bases and J by 4 bases, and 7 bases separated the two germline ends. Germline CDR1 and CDR2: KGHSH and LQKENI. CDR3 protein: CASSPPDIYEQYF. The DNA for the CDR3 is TGTGCCAGCTCACCACCGGACATTTACGAGCAGTACTTC.

V usage is TRBV28 and J usage is TRBJ1-6, with TRBD1 matching over 7 bases. The CDR3 length is 15 residues. Germline trimming cut 2 bases from V and 9 bases from J; bases unmatched to any gene: 7. Germline V gives CDR1 MDHEN, CDR2 SYDVKM. The CDR3 loop is CASSLKGTVSSPLHF. CDR3 sequence (DNA): TGTGCCAGCAGTTTAAAGGGGACAGTTAGTTCACCCCTCCACTTT.

This clone was detected many times. V usage is TRBV10-3 and J usage is TRBJ1-5, with a weak D call TRBD1 (5 bases). V dropped 6 bases and J dropped 6 bases, with 12 bases sitting between them. CDR3 length: 13 amino acids. Germline V CDR1 and CDR2: ENHRY, SYGVKD. CDR3 loop: CAIRGGLAQPQHF. In DNA form, the CDR3 reads TGTGCCATCAGGGGGGGTTTGGCTCAGCCCCAGCATTTT.